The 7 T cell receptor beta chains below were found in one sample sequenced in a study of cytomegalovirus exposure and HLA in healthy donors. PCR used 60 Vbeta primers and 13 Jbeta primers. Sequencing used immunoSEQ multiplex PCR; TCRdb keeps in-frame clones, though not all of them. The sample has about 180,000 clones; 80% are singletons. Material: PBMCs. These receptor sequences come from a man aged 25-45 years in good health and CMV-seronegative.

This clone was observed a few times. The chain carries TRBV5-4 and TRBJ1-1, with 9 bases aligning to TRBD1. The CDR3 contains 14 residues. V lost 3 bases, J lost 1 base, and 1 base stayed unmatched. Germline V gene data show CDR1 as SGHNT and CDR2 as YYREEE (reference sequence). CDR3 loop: CASSSGQGNTEAFF. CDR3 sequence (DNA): TGTGCCAGCAGCTCGGGACAGGGGAACACTGAAGCTTTCTTT.

CDR3 sequence (DNA): TGCGCCAGCAGCTTGGGGTTGACCGACATCTACGAGCAGTACTTC. Protein: CASSLGLTDIYEQYF. The chain recombines TRBV5-1 with TRBJ2-7; D not certain. The V end was cut by 0 bases, the J end by 3 bases, with 13 bases between. CDR3 length: 15 amino acids. CDR1 and CDR2 (germline): SGHRS, YFSETQ. Drawing the rest from reference TRBV5-1 and TRBJ2-7, the complete variable domain is KAGVTQTPRYLIKTRGQQVTLSCSPISGHRSVSWYQQTPGQGLQFLFEYFSETQRNKGNFPGRFSGRQFSNSRSEMNVSTLELGDSALYLCASSLGLTDIYEQYFGPGTRLTVT.

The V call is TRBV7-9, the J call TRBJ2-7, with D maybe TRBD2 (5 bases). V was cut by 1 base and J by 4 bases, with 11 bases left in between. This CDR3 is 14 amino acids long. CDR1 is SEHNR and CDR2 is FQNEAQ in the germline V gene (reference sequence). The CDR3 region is CASSLGGIMYEQYF. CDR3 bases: TGTGCCAGCAGCTTAGGAGGGATCATGTACGAGCAGTACTTC.

For the CDR3, the DNA is TGTGCCAGCAGCCTACAGGATCAGCCCCAGCATTTT. Translated: CASSLQDQPQHF. This chain joins TRBV11-2 and TRBJ1-5, with TRBD1 as a possible D gene (5 bases). V lost 5 bases and J 5 bases, leaving 7 bases between the germline ends. Germline V gene lookup returns CDR1 SGHAT and CDR2 FQNNGV. The CDR3 sequence is 12 residues long.

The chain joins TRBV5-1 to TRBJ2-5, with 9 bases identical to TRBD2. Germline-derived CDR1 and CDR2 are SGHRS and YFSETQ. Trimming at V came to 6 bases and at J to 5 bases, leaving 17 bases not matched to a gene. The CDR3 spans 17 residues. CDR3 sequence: CASTPWRGGRTIETQYF. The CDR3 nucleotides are TGCGCCAGCACCCCTTGGCGGGGGGGCCGGACGATTGAGACCCAGTACTTC. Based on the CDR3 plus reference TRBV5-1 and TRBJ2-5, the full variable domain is KAGVTQTPRYLIKTRGQQVTLSCSPISGHRSVSWYQQTPGQGLQFLFEYFSETQRNKGNFPGRFSGRQFSNSRSEMNVSTLELGDSALYLCASTPWRGGRTIETQYFGPGTRLLVL.

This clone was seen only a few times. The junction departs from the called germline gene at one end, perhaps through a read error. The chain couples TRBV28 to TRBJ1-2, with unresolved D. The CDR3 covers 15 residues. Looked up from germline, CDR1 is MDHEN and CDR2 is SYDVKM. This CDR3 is CASSLWAPKEYGYTF. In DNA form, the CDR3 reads TGTGCCAGCAGCTTATGGGCCCCTAAGGAGTATGGCTACACCTTC.

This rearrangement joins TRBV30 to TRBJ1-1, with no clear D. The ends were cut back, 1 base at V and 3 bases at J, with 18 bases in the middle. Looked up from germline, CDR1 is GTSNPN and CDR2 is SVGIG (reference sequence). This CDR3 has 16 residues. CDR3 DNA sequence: TGTGCCTGGAGTGCCTTCAGTCAACAAGCGGACACTGAAGCTTTCTTT. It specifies CAWSAFSQQADTEAFF.